Presented here are 30 T cell receptor beta chains from one specimen sequenced in a study of blood T cell repertoires in COVID-19. Measured with immunoSEQ multiplex PCR; TCRdb has only the in-frame clones, and not every one. Among about 390,000 clones listed, 80% to 90% were seen once. Input material: peripheral blood. The receptors here all came from an older woman with COVID-19, enrolled during active disease.

The J gene is TRBJ2-3, the V gene TRBV7-9; D unresolved. Germline lookup yields CDR1 SEHNR and CDR2 FQNEAQ (reference sequence). Trimming removed 5 bases at V and 6 bases at J, with 9 bases between. This CDR3 is 12 amino acids long. The CDR3 sequence: CASSATADTQYF. The DNA of the CDR3 is TGTGCCAGCAGCGCCACTGCGGATACGCAGTATTTT. The whole variable domain, remainder taken from reference TRBV7-9 and TRBJ2-3, is DTGVSQNPRHKITKRGQNVTFRCDPISEHNRLYWYRQTLGQGPEFLTYFQNEAQLEKSRLLSDRFSAERPKGSFSTLEIQRTEQGDSAMYLCASSATADTQYFGPGTRLTVL.

J is TRBJ1-1 and V is TRBV20-1; D not certain. CDR3 length: 11 residues. From germline, CDR1 is DFQATT and CDR2 SNEGSKA (reference sequence). Trimming left V 3 bases short and J 11 bases short, with 13 bases between. In DNA form, the CDR3 reads TGCAGTGCTAGTCGGCCCCCCGGGGCTTTCTTT. It encodes CSASRPPGAFF.

This clone came up a few times. J is TRBJ2-1 and V is TRBV7-9; D remains unclear. Trimming shortened V by 4 bases and J by 14 bases, and 12 bases separated the two germline ends. The CDR3 has 11 residues. Per the germline V gene, CDR1 is SEHNR and CDR2 is FQNEAQ (reference sequence). The CDR3 here is CASSSGERKFF. For the CDR3, the DNA is TGTGCCAGCAGCTCAGGTGAAAGAAAGTTCTTC. Using reference TRBV7-9 and TRBJ2-1 for the parts outside the CDR3, the full variable domain is DTGVSQNPRHKITKRGQNVTFRCDPISEHNRLYWYRQTLGQGPEFLTYFQNEAQLEKSRLLSDRFSAERPKGSFSTLEIQRTEQGDSAMYLCASSSGERKFFGPGTRLTVL.

The CDR3 DNA sequence: TGTGCCAGCAGCGCGACAGGGGTAGAGAGTAACTATGGCTACACCTTC. Its protein is CASSATGVESNYGYTF. The chain links TRBV9 to TRBJ1-2; 8 bases are shared with TRBD1. This CDR3 is built from 16 residues. CDR1 SGDLS and CDR2 YYNGEE come from the germline V gene. The V gene end was trimmed by 3 bases and the J gene end by 1 base; junction bases not matched to a gene: 8.

The chain combines TRBV27 with TRBJ2-7; 7 positions agree with TRBD2. This CDR3 contains 16 residues. Trimming removed 6 bases from V and 3 bases from J; junction bases left unmatched: 14. CDR1 MNHEY and CDR2 SMNVEV come from the germline V gene (reference sequence). The CDR3, as DNA: TGTGCCAGCAGCCGCTATTCCCCTGGGGGGGGCTACGAGCAGTACTTC. This translates into CASSRYSPGGGYEQYF.

The rearrangement uses TRBV20-1 and TRBJ2-3, with TRBD1 identical over 7 bases. The germline gives CDR1 DFQATT, CDR2 SNEGSKA (reference sequence). The V segment lost 3 bases and the J segment 0 bases; nucleotides outside the gene matches: 6. This CDR3 has 15 amino acids. The CDR3 DNA sequence: TGCAGTGCTAGTATACAGGGGAAGAGCACAGATACGCAGTATTTT. It codes for CSASIQGKSTDTQYF.

This clone has more than one count but fewer than ten. The rearrangement uses TRBV7-8 and TRBJ1-5; possible D gene TRBD1, 5 bases. Trimming took 0 bases from V and 6 from J, leaving 12 bases between them. The germline V gene encodes CDR1 SGHVS and CDR2 FQNEAQ. CDR3 length: 15 amino acids. The CDR3 DNA is TGTGCCAGCAGCTTAGCGAGGCAGGGAACTCAGCCCCAGCATTTT. It is translated as CASSLARQGTQPQHF.

The chain has TRBV3-1 (or the pseudogene TRBV3-2) and TRBJ1-4; D gene uncertain. With 5 bases removed from V and 0 bases from J, the gap between germline ends came to 10 bases. This CDR3 spans 15 amino acids. Germline values: CDR1 LGHDT, CDR2 YNNKEL (reference sequence). CDR3 in amino acids: CASSAQHTTNEKLFF. CDR3 nucleotides: TGTGCCAGCAGCGCTCAACACACAACTAATGAAAAACTGTTTTTT.

This chain uses TRBV6-1 with TRBJ2-4; 7 positions agree with TRBD1. Germline CDR1 reads MNHNS; CDR2 reads SASEGT. Unmatched junction bases numbered 5, after V lost 0 bases and J lost 3 bases. There are 16 residues in the CDR3. Here the CDR3 DNA reads TGTGCCAGCAGTGAAGCAGGGGGCGTCGACAAAAACATTCAGTACTTC. Amino acid sequence: CASSEAGGVDKNIQYF.

As concerns this clone: Within the sample, other DNA sequences also encode this same CDR3. V usage is TRBV5-1 and J usage is TRBJ2-5; tentatively, D is TRBD1 (8 bases). Germline values: CDR1 SGHRS, CDR2 YFSETQ. This CDR3 contains 14 residues. Trimming removed 3 bases from V and 4 bases from J, with 13 bases in between. The DNA of the CDR3 is TGCGCCAGCAGCTGGACAGGGAGGGGAGAGACCCAGTACTTC. Translation gives CASSWTGRGETQYF.

This clone was counted between two and nine times. The V call is TRBV7-8, the J call TRBJ2-7; 9 bases map to TRBD2. Germline-derived CDR1 and CDR2 are SGHVS and FQNEAQ. CDR3 length: 15 residues. Losses at the gene ends were 5 bases for V and 1 base for J; bases not matched to a gene: 6. The CDR3 is CASSLGSGGSYEQYF. In DNA form, the CDR3 reads TGTGCCAGCAGCCTAGGGAGCGGGGGGTCCTACGAGCAGTACTTC. Full variable domain (rest looked up from reference TRBV7-8 and TRBJ2-7): GAGVSQSPRYKVAKRGQDVALRCDPISGHVSLFWYQQALGQGPEFLTYFQNEAQLDKSGLPSDRFFAERPEGSVSTLKIQRTQQEDSAVYLCASSLGSGGSYEQYFGPGTRLTVT.

J is TRBJ1-3 and V is TRBV5-6; no clear D gene. The CDR3 totals 15 residues. V dropped 2 bases and J dropped 4 bases, with 13 bases sitting between them. CDR1 and CDR2 (germline): SGHDT, YYEEEE. The CDR3 is CASSLFGLQGNTIYF. CDR3 in DNA: TGTGCCAGCAGCTTATTCGGTTTACAGGGAAACACCATATATTTT.

The chain has TRBV5-1 and TRBJ2-7, with 7 bases fitting TRBD1. Germline CDR1 reads SGHRS; CDR2 reads YFSETQ. CDR3 length equals 16 residues. Trimming removed 2 bases from V and 3 bases from J; junction bases left unmatched: 11. The CDR3 DNA reads as TGCGCCAGCAGCTTAAGAGAAGGGGGCCTGGGCTACGAGCAGTACTTC. This gives the protein CASSLREGGLGYEQYF.

The chain recombines TRBV15 with TRBJ2-7; D remains ambiguous. The CDR3 spans 14 residues. Trimming took off 1 base at V and 0 bases at J, with 7 bases between the two ends. Per germline, CDR1 LNHNV and CDR2 YYDKDF (reference sequence). The CDR3 nucleotides are TGTGCCACCAGCAGAGGAGAAGTCTCCTACGAGCAGTACTTC. Translating gives CATSRGEVSYEQYF.

Here the CDR3 reads CASSINSNEQFF. The DNA of the CDR3 is TGTGCCAGCAGCATTAACAGTAATGAGCAGTTCTTC. V and J are TRBV7-2 and TRBJ2-1; D is undetermined. Germline lookup yields CDR1 SGHTA and CDR2 FQGNSA. The CDR3 is made up of 12 amino acids. V gave up 5 bases and J gave up 7 bases, with 9 bases separating them.

The chain uses TRBV24-1 and TRBJ2-1, with 8 bases fitting TRBD2. The CDR3 has 17 amino acids. CDR1 KGHDR and CDR2 SFDVKD come from the germline V gene. V gave up 6 bases and J gave up 2 bases; unmatched junction bases: 11. The CDR3 region has the DNA TGTGCCACCAGTCCAACGAGCGGGGGAGGAGCCTACAATGAGCAGTTCTTC. Its protein is CATSPTSGGGAYNEQFF.

This chain uses TRBV18 with TRBJ2-5, with 9 bases identical to TRBD2. This CDR3 has 16 amino acids. Germline CDR1 KGHSH, CDR2 LQKENI. J lost 6 bases, V lost 0 bases, and 8 bases had no gene match. In nucleotides, the CDR3 is TGTGCCAGCTCACCACCGAGAGGCGGGGGGGCACAGACCCAGTACTTC. Its translation: CASSPPRGGGAQTQYF. Drawing the rest from reference TRBV18 and TRBJ2-5, the complete variable domain is NAGVMQNPRHLVRRRGQEARLRCSPMKGHSHVYWYRQLPEEGLKFMVYLQKENIIDESGMPKERFSAEFPKEGPSILRIQQVVRGDSAAYFCASSPPRGGGAQTQYFGPGTRLLVL.

V gene TRBV2 combines with J gene TRBJ2-3; 11 bases agree with TRBD1. The J segment lost 2 bases and the V segment lost 7 bases, leaving 5 bases of the junction unmatched. This CDR3 is built from 15 residues. CDR1 is SNHLY, CDR2 FYNNEI, per germline. The CDR3 DNA is TGTGCCAGCACCGGACAGGGGGCACCCACAGATACGCAGTATTTT. It yields the protein CASTGQGAPTDTQYF.

This clone is a singleton in its sample. The V gene is TRBV24-1, the J gene TRBJ2-5; 8 bases line up with TRBD1. The CDR3 is 14 residues long. V gave up 4 bases and J gave up 5 bases; unmatched junction bases: 5. Germline values: CDR1 KGHDR, CDR2 SFDVKD. The DNA of the CDR3 is TGTGCCACCAGTGACTCAGACAGGGGTGAGACCCAGTACTTC. This sequence encodes CATSDSDRGETQYF.

This clone was detected a few times. The chain combines TRBV7-6 with TRBJ2-2; D might be TRBD2 (5 bases). CDR1 is SGHVS, CDR2 FNYEAQ, per germline. The CDR3 length is 13 residues. V dropped 7 bases and J dropped 6 bases, with 12 bases sitting between them. CDR3 residues: CASTPTGAGELFF. The CDR3 DNA is TGTGCCAGCACCCCCACCGGGGCCGGGGAGCTGTTTTTT.

The chain is built from TRBV6-6 and TRBJ2-1; 9 nucleotides line up with TRBD2. The V segment lost 5 bases and the J segment 9 bases; nucleotides outside the gene matches: 14. The CDR3 is made up of 16 amino acids. In germline, CDR1 is MNHNY, CDR2 SVGAGI (reference sequence). This CDR3 reads CASSQPSGNKQSEQFF. In nucleotides, the CDR3 is TGTGCCAGCAGTCAGCCTAGCGGGAATAAGCAGAGTGAGCAGTTCTTC.

Remarks on this clone: At one boundary the junction diverges from the germline segment, which might be a read error. J is TRBJ1-2 and V is TRBV12-5, with 7 nucleotides matching TRBD1. This CDR3 is 12 amino acids long. Germline lookup yields CDR1 LGHNT and CDR2 FRNRAP. The CDR3 DNA follows: TGTGCTAGTGGTTTGGGGGCCGACAGGGAGGACTTC. It translates to CASGLGADREDF.

The V gene is TRBV24-1, the J gene TRBJ2-2; TRBD1 might be the D (6 bases). The germline V gene has CDR1 KGHDR and CDR2 SFDVKD. This CDR3 has 16 amino acids. V was trimmed by 3 bases and J by 5 bases, leaving 15 bases between them. CDR3 protein: CATSDTVQGWTGELFF. The CDR3 nucleotides read TGTGCCACCAGTGATACGGTACAGGGTTGGACCGGGGAGCTGTTTTTT.

This clone was seen once. The chain uses TRBV2 and TRBJ1-1; the D gene is possibly TRBD1 (5 bases). V was cut by 7 bases and J by 11 bases, with 17 bases left in between. CDR3 length equals 12 residues. Germline CDR1 reads SNHLY; CDR2 reads FYNNEI. The CDR3 DNA is TGTGCCAGCAATCGACTGGGGACTTTTGCTTTCTTT. This gives the protein CASNRLGTFAFF. The full variable domain, its missing parts supplied by reference TRBV2 and TRBJ1-1, is EPEVTQTPSHQVTQMGQEVILRCVPISNHLYFYWYRQILGQKVEFLVSFYNNEISEKSEIFDDQFSVERPDGSNFTLKIRSTKLEDSAMYFCASNRLGTFAFFGQGTRLTVV.

This rearrangement joins TRBV6-2 or TRBV6-3 to TRBJ1-5, with a possible D match to TRBD1 (5 bases). Deletions cut 4 bases from V and 5 bases from J, with 12 bases between. CDR3 length equals 14 residues. Germline loops: CDR1 MNHEY, CDR2 SVGEGT. The CDR3 here is CASSFSRAYQPQHF. CDR3 nucleotides: TGTGCCAGCAGTTTCAGCAGGGCATATCAGCCCCAGCATTTT.

The V and J genes are TRBV3-1 (or the pseudogene TRBV3-2) and TRBJ2-3; the D gene is possibly TRBD2 (5 bases). CDR1 LGHDT and CDR2 YNNKEL come from the germline V gene (reference sequence). Trimming removed 5 bases from V and 0 bases from J, with 15 bases in between. The CDR3 runs 16 residues. CDR3 region: CASSFGLGESTDTQYF. The CDR3 region has the DNA TGTGCCAGCAGCTTTGGACTGGGTGAGAGCACAGATACGCAGTATTTT.

CDR3 DNA sequence: TGCGCCAGCAGCCAGACAGGGCGCTCTGGGGCCAACGTCCTGACTTTC. Protein: CASSQTGRSGANVLTF. The chain combines TRBV4-1 with TRBJ2-6; 7 nucleotides agree with TRBD1. The germline V gene has CDR1 MGHRA and CDR2 YSYEKL. This CDR3 is 16 amino acids long. V shed 3 bases, J shed 0 bases, and the junction held 2 bases outside the gene matches.

The rearrangement uses TRBV19 and TRBJ2-3, with 9 positions matching TRBD1. The CDR3 has 15 amino acids. After removal of 3 bases from V and 5 bases from J, the junction contained 6 bases not matched to a gene. The germline gives CDR1 LNHDA, CDR2 SQIVND (reference sequence). CDR3 amino acids: CASSIRTGERDTQYF. CDR3 nucleotides: TGTGCCAGTAGTATTCGGACAGGGGAGAGAGATACGCAGTATTTT.

This chain links TRBV2 with TRBJ2-2; a weak D match, TRBD2 (5 bases). CDR1 is SNHLY and CDR2 is FYNNEI in the germline V gene. Trimming left V 8 bases short and J 1 base short, with 8 bases between. The CDR3 covers 13 residues. The CDR3 protein is CASGAGNTGELFF. CDR3 nucleotides: TGTGCCAGCGGCGCGGGGAACACCGGGGAGCTGTTTTTT.

V usage is TRBV2 and J usage is TRBJ2-2; 7 nucleotides match TRBD1. After removal of 7 bases from V and 2 bases from J, the junction contained 4 bases not matched to a gene. CDR1 is SNHLY and CDR2 is FYNNEI in the germline V gene. This CDR3 contains 14 residues. CDR3 nucleotides: TGTGCCAGCATCCGGGACAGTAACACCGGGGAGCTGTTTTTT. Residues: CASIRDSNTGELFF.